The source of this TCR beta chain is a study of T cell changes during pregnancy in multiple sclerosis. The assay was immunoSEQ multiplex PCR, and TCRdb's table has in-frame clones only and misses some. The sample consists of 60,000 or so clones, less than 95% of them appearing once. The germline V gene encodes CDR1 MDHEN and CDR2 SYDVKM. The CDR3 loop spans 13 amino acids. With 5 bases removed from V and 12 bases from J, the gap between germline ends came to 17 bases. Sequenced here: peripheral blood, sampled in the second trimester of pregnancy. This clonotype originated in a female donor in good health, enrolled as a control in a pregnancy study. The rearrangement uses TRBV28 and TRBJ2-1, with D maybe TRBD2 (6 bases). The CDR3: CASSARLPGGQFF. In nucleotides, the CDR3 is TGTGCCAGCAGTGCCCGGCTCCCCGGGGGGCAGTTCTTC.